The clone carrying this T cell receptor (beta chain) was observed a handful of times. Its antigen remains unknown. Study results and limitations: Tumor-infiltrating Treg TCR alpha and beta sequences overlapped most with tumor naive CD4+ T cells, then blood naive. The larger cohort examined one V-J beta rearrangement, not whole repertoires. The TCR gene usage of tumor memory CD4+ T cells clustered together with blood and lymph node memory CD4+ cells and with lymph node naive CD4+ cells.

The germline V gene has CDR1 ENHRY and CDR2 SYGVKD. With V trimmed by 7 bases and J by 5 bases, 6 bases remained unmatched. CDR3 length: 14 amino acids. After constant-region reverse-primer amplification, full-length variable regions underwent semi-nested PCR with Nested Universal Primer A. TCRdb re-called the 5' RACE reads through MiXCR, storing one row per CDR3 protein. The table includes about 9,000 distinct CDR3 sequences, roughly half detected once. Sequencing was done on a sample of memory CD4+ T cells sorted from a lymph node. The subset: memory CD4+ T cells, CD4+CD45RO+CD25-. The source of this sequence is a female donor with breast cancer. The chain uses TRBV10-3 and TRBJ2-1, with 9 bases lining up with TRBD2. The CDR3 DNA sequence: TGTGCCATCAAGGGAGCGGGAGGAAACAATGAGCAGTTCTTC. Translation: CAIKGAGGNNEQFF.